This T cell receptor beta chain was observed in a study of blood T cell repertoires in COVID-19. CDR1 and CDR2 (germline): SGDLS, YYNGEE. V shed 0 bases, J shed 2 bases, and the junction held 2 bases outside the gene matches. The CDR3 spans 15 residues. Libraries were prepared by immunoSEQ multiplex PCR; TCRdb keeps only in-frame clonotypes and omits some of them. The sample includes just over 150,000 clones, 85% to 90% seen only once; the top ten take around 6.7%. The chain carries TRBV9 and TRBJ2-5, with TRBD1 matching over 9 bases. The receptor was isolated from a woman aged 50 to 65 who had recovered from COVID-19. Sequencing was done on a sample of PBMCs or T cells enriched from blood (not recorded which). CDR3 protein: CASSVVGTGQETQYF. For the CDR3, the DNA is TGTGCCAGCAGCGTAGTTGGGACAGGGCAAGAGACCCAGTACTTC. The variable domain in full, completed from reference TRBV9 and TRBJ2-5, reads DSGVTQTPKHLITATGQRVTLRCSPRSGDLSVYWYQQSLDQGLQFLIQYYNGEERAKGNILERFSAQQFPDLHSELNLSSLELGDSALYFCASSVVGTGQETQYFGPGTRLLVL.